The 25 T cell receptor beta chains below come from one sample, sequenced in a study of cytomegalovirus exposure and HLA in healthy donors (dated by TCRdb to the late 2010s). The receptor library was made with the immunoSEQ multiplex PCR assay. The multiplex PCR relied on a mix of 60 forward primers for TCR Vbeta segments and 13 reverse primers for TCR Jbeta segments. The table was pulled from immuneACCESS by TCRdb, which kept in-frame rearrangements only. Such tables lose some clones; where checked, under half of the loss comes from unresolved V genes, and the rest has no known cause. This sample is represented by over 150,000 clones; 77% of them were singletons. The ten largest clonotypes hold approximately 1.5% of the sample. The sample taken for sequencing was PBMCs. These receptors came from a woman younger than 45 in good health and CMV-seropositive.

V is TRBV18 and J is TRBJ2-7, with D possibly being TRBD1 (5 bases). Germline CDR1 is KGHSH and CDR2 is LQKENI. CDR3 size: 14 residues. V was trimmed by 2 bases and J by 5 bases, leaving 13 bases between them. The CDR3 DNA reads as TGTGCCAGCTCACCAGGCAGGGCAATCGACGAGCAGTACTTC. Translation gives CASSPGRAIDEQYF.

The V gene is TRBV4-1, the J gene TRBJ2-7; 7 positions agree with TRBD1. This CDR3 has 15 residues. Trimming at V came to 0 bases and at J to 3 bases, leaving 5 bases not matched to a gene. CDR1 is MGHRA, CDR2 YSYEKL, per germline. The CDR3 region is CASSQDRTGLYEQYF. The CDR3 DNA is TGCGCCAGCAGCCAAGACAGGACAGGCCTCTACGAGCAGTACTTC.

The chain has TRBV19 and TRBJ2-2; 7 nucleotides match TRBD2. Per germline, CDR1 LNHDA and CDR2 SQIVND (reference sequence). CDR3 length equals 15 residues. The V gene end was trimmed by 5 bases and the J gene end by 1 base; junction bases not matched to a gene: 4. CDR3 coding DNA: TGTGCCAGTAGTTACGCGGGAGTGAACACCGGGGAGCTGTTTTTT. This gives the protein CASSYAGVNTGELFF.

This clone was picked up a small number of times. This sequence joins TRBV11-2 and TRBJ2-3; perhaps TRBD1 as D (6 bases). The CDR3 sequence is 15 residues long. Germline-derived CDR1 and CDR2 are SGHAT and FQNNGV. The ends were cut back, 5 bases at V and 2 bases at J, with 14 bases in the middle. The CDR3 region has the DNA TGTGCCAGCAGCCGCCTAGGACAGCTCACAGATACGCAGTATTTT. Translation gives CASSRLGQLTDTQYF.

CDR3 loop: CASSQDRLAGVDGELFF. As DNA, the CDR3 is TGTGCCAGCAGCCAAGATAGGCTAGCGGGAGTTGACGGGGAGCTGTTTTTT. The chain combines TRBV4-2 with TRBJ2-2; TRBD2 matches 10 bases. The length of the CDR3 is 17 residues. The ends lost 0 bases at V and 7 bases at J; junction bases unmatched: 8. The germline V gene encodes CDR1 LGHNA and CDR2 YNFKEQ.

CDR3 sequence reads: CASRPDSSYEQYF. CDR3 DNA: TGTGCCAGCAGACCCGACAGCTCCTACGAGCAGTACTTC. The chain has TRBV2 and TRBJ2-7; D possibly corresponds to TRBD1 (5 bases). The CDR3 loop spans 13 amino acids. V was pared by 6 bases and J by 0 bases, with 9 bases between. Germline V gene data show CDR1 as SNHLY and CDR2 as FYNNEI.

This clone was seen a handful of times. The junction and the germline gene differ at one end; a read error may be behind it. The J gene is TRBJ1-3, the V gene TRBV5-1, with a weak D call TRBD1 (5 bases). In germline, CDR1 is SGHRS, CDR2 YFSETQ. CDR3 size: 14 residues. The CDR3: CASSMDGTGNTIYF. The CDR3 coding sequence is TGCGCCAGCAGCATGGATGGGACTGGTAACACCATATATTTT.

The chain joins TRBV7-8 to TRBJ2-7, with D tentatively TRBD1 (6 bases). The CDR3 is 13 amino acids. The ends were cut back, 5 bases at V and 1 base at J, with 9 bases in the middle. The germline V gene has CDR1 SGHVS and CDR2 FQNEAQ. CDR3: CASSPTGSYEQYF. The CDR3 DNA is TGTGCCAGCAGCCCGACAGGTTCCTACGAGCAGTACTTC.

The chain carries TRBV30 and TRBJ2-7, with TRBD1 matching over 8 bases. The CDR3 extends over 13 amino acids. The germline V gene has CDR1 GTSNPN and CDR2 SVGIG (reference sequence). The junction had 2 bases not matched to a gene; V was cut back by 2 bases and J by 2 bases. The chain's CDR3 is CAWSTTGAYEQYF. CDR3 sequence (DNA): TGTGCCTGGAGTACGACAGGGGCCTACGAGCAGTACTTC.

This chain joins TRBV9 and TRBJ1-4; 9 bases align to TRBD1. Germline V gives CDR1 SGDLS, CDR2 YYNGEE. The CDR3 runs 15 residues. Trimming cost V 6 bases and J 5 bases; bases outside gene matches: 8. For the CDR3, the DNA is TGTGCCAGCACCCGAGGGACAGGGCCAAATGAAAAACTGTTTTTT. It encodes CASTRGTGPNEKLFF.

This chain joins TRBV6-4 and TRBJ2-1; D possibly corresponds to TRBD1 (5 bases). The CDR3 length is 14 residues. The V end lost 6 bases, the J end lost 4 bases, and 13 bases lay between the germline ends. From germline, CDR1 is MRHNA and CDR2 SNTAGT. The CDR3 region is CASRPDTLYNEQFF. CDR3 bases: TGTGCCAGCAGACCGGACACCTTGTACAATGAGCAGTTCTTC.

The chain couples TRBV9 to TRBJ2-7, with TRBD1 as a possible D gene (6 bases). The CDR3 is made up of 17 amino acids. Looked up from germline, CDR1 is SGDLS and CDR2 is YYNGEE. V gave up 4 bases and J gave up 0 bases, with 20 bases separating them. CDR3 coding DNA: TGTGCCAGCAGCCCCCCCCTACAGGGAAAGAGCTCCTACGAGCAGTACTTC. It specifies CASSPPLQGKSSYEQYF.

This clone was picked up a small number of times. The V call is TRBV7-9, the J call TRBJ1-2, with a weak D call TRBD1 (5 bases). V was clipped by 1 base and J by 6 bases, with 12 bases between them. Germline CDR1 is SEHNR and CDR2 is FQNEAQ (reference sequence). This CDR3 has 14 residues. The CDR3 region is CASSLETDHDGYTF. Here the CDR3 DNA reads TGTGCCAGCAGCTTAGAGACAGACCATGATGGCTACACCTTC.

This CDR3 reads CASSPPASGYNEQFF. The CDR3 DNA reads TGTGCCAGCAGTCCCCCGGCTAGCGGTTACAATGAGCAGTTCTTC. This rearrangement joins TRBV7-3 to TRBJ2-1, with 7 bases fitting TRBD2. Losses at the gene ends were 6 bases for V and 4 bases for J; bases not matched to a gene: 9. Germline V gene sequence: CDR1 SGHTA, CDR2 FQGTGA. This CDR3 comprises 15 residues.

This chain connects TRBV5-1 to TRBJ2-3, with 9 bases identical to TRBD2. The V gene's germline CDR1 is SGHRS and CDR2 YFSETQ. The CDR3 runs 16 residues. Trimming took 4 bases from V and 3 from J; bases not matched to a gene: 9. The chain's CDR3 is CASSTNLAGATDTQYF. CDR3 nucleotides: TGCGCCAGCAGCACGAATTTAGCGGGAGCAACAGATACGCAGTATTTT.

The CDR3 DNA follows: TGCAGCGCTGGAACAGGGGAATTAGAGGGCACTGAAGCTTTCTTT. The encoded protein is CSAGTGELEGTEAFF. J is TRBJ1-1 and V is TRBV29-1; 7 bases map to TRBD1. This CDR3 spans 15 amino acids. V trimming: 7 bases; J trimming: 4 bases; junction bases outside the gene matches: 15. Germline V gives CDR1 SQVTM, CDR2 ANQGSEA.

This chain uses TRBV9 with TRBJ2-7; the D is unclear. Germline V gene lookup returns CDR1 SGDLS and CDR2 YYNGEE. Trimming left V 3 bases short and J 5 bases short, with 12 bases between. The CDR3 totals 13 residues. CDR3: CASSGPLENEQYF. CDR3 nucleotide sequence: TGTGCCAGCAGCGGGCCCCTAGAGAACGAGCAGTACTTC.

The genes are TRBV28 and TRBJ2-5; 14 bases agree with TRBD2. The CDR3 runs to 17 residues. Trimming cost V 6 bases and J 5 bases; bases outside gene matches: 11. CDR1 and CDR2 (germline): MDHEN, SYDVKM. The CDR3 DNA reads TGTGCCAGCAGCCCGACCGGGACTAGCGGGAGTTTTGAGACCCAGTACTTC. It is translated as CASSPTGTSGSFETQYF.

The chain links TRBV19 to TRBJ2-7; 9 bases align to TRBD2. V dropped 3 bases and J dropped 7; count of bases not matched to a gene: 7. This CDR3 comprises 14 residues. Germline V CDR1 and CDR2: LNHDA, SQIVND (reference sequence). This chain's CDR3 is CASSMSSGSGEQYF. The CDR3 nucleotides are TGTGCCAGTAGTATGAGTAGCGGGAGCGGGGAGCAGTACTTC.

The rearrangement links TRBV5-8 to TRBJ2-5; 13 bases line up with TRBD2. The J call is doubtful: the DNA matches TRBJ2-7 better. Germline V gene sequence: CDR1 SGHTS, CDR2 YDEGEE. The CDR3 has 15 residues. The CDR3 here is CAGRRGTSGTYEQYF. CDR3 DNA sequence: TGTGCCGGGCGTCGAGGGACTAGCGGGACCTACGAGCAGTACTTC.

The CDR3 is CASSVGRVSEAFF. CDR3 nucleotide sequence: TGTGCCAGCAGCGTTGGGAGGGTGAGTGAAGCTTTCTTT. The chain uses TRBV9 and TRBJ1-1; D remains ambiguous. Germline assignment: CDR1 SGDLS and CDR2 YYNGEE. V was pared by 2 bases and J by 7 bases, with 12 bases between. This CDR3 comprises 13 residues. Based on the CDR3 plus reference TRBV9 and TRBJ1-1, the full variable domain is DSGVTQTPKHLITATGQRVTLRCSPRSGDLSVYWYQQSLDQGLQFLIQYYNGEERAKGNILERFSAQQFPDLHSELNLSSLELGDSALYFCASSVGRVSEAFFGQGTRLTVV.

This clone was seen just once. This chain uses TRBV27 with TRBJ2-7, with a tentative D call TRBD1 (6 bases). Germline CDR1 is MNHEY and CDR2 is SMNVEV (reference sequence). This CDR3 has 17 amino acids. Trimming removed 5 bases from V and 4 bases from J, with 24 bases in between. DNA for the CDR3: TGTGCCAGCAGTCCGACCCCTCCGGGACACACAGGATACGAGCAGTACTTC. As protein: CASSPTPPGHTGYEQYF.

The genes are TRBV29-1 and TRBJ1-5; D remains unclear. V lost 6 bases and J 2 bases, leaving 17 bases between the germline ends. The germline V gene encodes CDR1 SQVTM and CDR2 ANQGSEA. There are 15 residues in the CDR3. For the CDR3, the DNA is TGCAGCGTCCAAGTCCTTTCCGGGGGCAATCAGCCCCAGCATTTT. Translated, it gives CSVQVLSGGNQPQHF.

This chain uses TRBV6-1 with TRBJ1-5, with 8 bases aligning to TRBD1. Germline CDR1 MNHNS, CDR2 SASEGT. CDR3 length equals 14 residues. V was clipped by 1 base and J by 7 bases; unmatched bases: 3. The CDR3 nucleotides read TGTGCCAGCAGTGAAGTTACAGGGGGACAGCCCCAGCATTTT. Protein: CASSEVTGGQPQHF.

This chain uses TRBV29-1 with TRBJ1-2; the D gene is possibly TRBD1 (6 bases). V was clipped by 6 bases and J by 1 base, with 18 bases between them. The germline V gene encodes CDR1 SQVTM and CDR2 ANQGSEA. The CDR3 is 15 residues long. The DNA for the CDR3 is TGCAGCGTCGGAGGTTCAGGGGAGGGTAACTATGGCTACACCTTC. Protein: CSVGGSGEGNYGYTF.